The 6 T cell receptor beta chains below all came from one sample that was sequenced in a study of T cell responses to AZD1222 COVID-19 vaccine. Profiled with immunoSEQ multiplex PCR; TCRdb holds only in-frame clones, not every one. There are around 150,000 clones in the sample; 70% to 90% occur only once, and 1.9% lies in the top ten. The sequences come from peripheral blood, collected on day 0 of AZD1222 vaccination. Source of these receptors: an adult in good health.

This sequence joins TRBV5-4 and TRBJ1-6; TRBD1 agrees at 7 bases. V trimming: 0 bases; J trimming: 8 bases; junction bases outside the gene matches: 8. The germline V gene has CDR1 SGHNT and CDR2 YYREEE (reference sequence). The CDR3 loop spans 16 amino acids. The CDR3 region is CASSLGFRTGDSPLHF. The DNA for the CDR3 is TGTGCCAGCAGCTTGGGTTTTAGGACAGGCGATTCACCCCTCCACTTT.

V is TRBV28 and J is TRBJ2-1; D unclear. This CDR3 is 11 amino acids long. Germline V gives CDR1 MDHEN, CDR2 SYDVKM. The V end was cut by 2 bases, the J end by 9 bases, with 5 bases between. The CDR3 protein is CASSLQFEQFF. CDR3 sequence (DNA): TGTGCCAGCAGTTTACAGTTTGAGCAGTTCTTC.

V and J are TRBV6-5 and TRBJ1-6; D unresolved. This CDR3 is 16 amino acids long. Germline V gene lookup returns CDR1 MNHEY and CDR2 SVGAGI. Trimming shortened V by 2 bases and J by 2 bases, and 10 bases separated the two germline ends. For the CDR3, the DNA is TGTGCCAGCAGTTACGAGATGGGAGCCTATAATTCACCCCTCCACTTT. This gives the protein CASSYEMGAYNSPLHF.

The rearrangement links TRBV6-2 or TRBV6-3 to TRBJ1-1; D remains unclear. V lost 5 bases and J 11 bases, leaving 15 bases between the germline ends. The V gene's germline CDR1 is MNHEY and CDR2 SVGEGT. The CDR3 contains 12 residues. The CDR3 DNA is TGTGCCAGCAGTCTCGCGACTGGTGAGGCTTTCTTT. Translating gives CASSLATGEAFF.

The chain is built from TRBV12-3 or TRBV12-4 and TRBJ1-2; D is perhaps TRBD1 (5 bases). Deletions cut 7 bases from V and 6 bases from J, with 15 bases between. This CDR3 spans 13 amino acids. The CDR3 spells CASIITGTHGYTF. In nucleotides, the CDR3 is TGTGCCAGCATAATAACAGGAACCCATGGCTACACCTTC.

This clone has only a few counts. The V and J genes are TRBV11-1 and TRBJ1-4; D might be TRBD1 (6 bases). Germline CDR1 reads SGHAT; CDR2 reads FQDESV (reference sequence). Trimming left V 5 bases short and J 8 bases short, with 15 bases between. CDR3 length: 14 residues. The CDR3 bases are TGTGCCAGCAGCGCACAGGGTCGGCGCGAAAAACTGTTTTTT. Its translation is CASSAQGRREKLFF.